These 2 T cell receptor beta chains share one sample of origin, sequenced in a study of blood T cell repertoires in COVID-19. Produced via immunoSEQ multiplex PCR; TCRdb's table is partial and in-frame only. The table includes just over 250,000 clones, 86% detected once. The specimen was peripheral blood. These receptors all come from a middle-aged man who had recovered from COVID-19.

The chain recombines TRBV27 with TRBJ2-1, with D possibly matching TRBD2 (5 bases). Trimming left V 4 bases short and J 7 bases short, with 11 bases between. The CDR3 runs 13 residues. CDR1 and CDR2 (germline): MNHEY, SMNVEV (reference sequence). The CDR3 sequence is CASSSGGFNEQFF. In DNA, the CDR3 is TGTGCCAGCAGTTCGGGCGGGTTTAATGAGCAGTTCTTC.

The gene calls are TRBV6-6 and TRBJ2-7, with D perhaps TRBD2 (7 bases). The CDR3 loop spans 14 amino acids. Germline CDR1 is MNHNY and CDR2 is SVGAGI (reference sequence). Trimming removed 7 bases at V and 5 bases at J, with 18 bases between. Here the CDR3 reads CASIKGGALDEQYF. The CDR3, as DNA: TGTGCCAGCATCAAGGGGGGGGCCCTCGACGAGCAGTACTTC.